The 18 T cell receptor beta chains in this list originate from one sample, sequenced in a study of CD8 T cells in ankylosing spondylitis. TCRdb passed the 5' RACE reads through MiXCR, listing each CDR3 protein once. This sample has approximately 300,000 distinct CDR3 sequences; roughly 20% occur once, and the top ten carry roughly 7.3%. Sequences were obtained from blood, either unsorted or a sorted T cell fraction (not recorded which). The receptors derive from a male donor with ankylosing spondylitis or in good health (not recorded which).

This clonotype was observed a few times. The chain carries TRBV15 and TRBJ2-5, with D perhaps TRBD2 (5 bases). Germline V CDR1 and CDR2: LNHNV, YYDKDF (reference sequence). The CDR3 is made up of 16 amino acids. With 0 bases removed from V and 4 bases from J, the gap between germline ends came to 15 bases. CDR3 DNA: TGTGCCACCAGCAGAGACAGATCGTTGGCGGGAGAGACCCAGTACTTC. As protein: CATSRDRSLAGETQYF.

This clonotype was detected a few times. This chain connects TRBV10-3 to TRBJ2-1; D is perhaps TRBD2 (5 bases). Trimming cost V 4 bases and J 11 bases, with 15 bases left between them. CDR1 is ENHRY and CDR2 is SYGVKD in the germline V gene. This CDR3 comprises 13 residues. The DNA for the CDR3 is TGTGCCATCAGTGGGGCCGGACTTCCTAAGCAGTTCTTC. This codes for CAISGAGLPKQFF.

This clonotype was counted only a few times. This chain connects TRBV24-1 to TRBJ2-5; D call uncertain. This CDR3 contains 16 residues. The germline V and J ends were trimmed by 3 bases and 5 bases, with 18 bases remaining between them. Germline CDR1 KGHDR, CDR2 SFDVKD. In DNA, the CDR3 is TGTGCCACCAGTGATCATGCTCAGGACCTAGGGGAGACCCAGTACTTC. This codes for CATSDHAQDLGETQYF.

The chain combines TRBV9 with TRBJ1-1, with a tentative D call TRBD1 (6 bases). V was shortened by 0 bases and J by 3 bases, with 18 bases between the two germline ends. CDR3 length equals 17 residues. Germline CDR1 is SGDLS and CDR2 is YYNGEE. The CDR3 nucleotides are TGTGCCAGCAGCGTAGCTTTGGGGGCGCTTGGTGACACTGAAGCTTTCTTT. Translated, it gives CASSVALGALGDTEAFF.

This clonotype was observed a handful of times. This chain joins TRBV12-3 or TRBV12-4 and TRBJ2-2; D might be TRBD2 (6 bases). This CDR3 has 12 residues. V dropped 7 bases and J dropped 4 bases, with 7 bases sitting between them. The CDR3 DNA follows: TGTGCCAGCACGGAGGGCACCGGGGAGCTGTTTTTT. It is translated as CASTEGTGELFF.

Here the CDR3 reads CASSYGTSGSYNEQFF. In DNA form, the CDR3 reads TGTGCCAGCAGTTACGGAACTAGCGGGAGTTACAATGAGCAGTTCTTC. V is TRBV6-5 and J is TRBJ2-1, with TRBD2 identical over 11 bases. This CDR3 is built from 16 residues. The germline V gene encodes CDR1 MNHEY and CDR2 SVGAGI. J lost 4 bases, V lost 2 bases, and 4 bases had no gene match.

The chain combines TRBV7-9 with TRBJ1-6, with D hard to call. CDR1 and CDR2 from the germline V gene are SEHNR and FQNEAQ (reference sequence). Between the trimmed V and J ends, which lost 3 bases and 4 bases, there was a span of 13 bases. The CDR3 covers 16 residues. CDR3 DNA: TGTGCCAGCAGCTTGGGCCAAGTCCCTTATAATTCACCCCTCCACTTT. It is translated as CASSLGQVPYNSPLHF.

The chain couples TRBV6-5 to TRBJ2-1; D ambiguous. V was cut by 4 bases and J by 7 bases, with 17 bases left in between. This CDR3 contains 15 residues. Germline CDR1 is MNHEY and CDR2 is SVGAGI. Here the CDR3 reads CASSLLRVEFNEQFF. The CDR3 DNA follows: TGTGCCAGCAGTTTGCTTAGGGTCGAATTTAATGAGCAGTTCTTC.

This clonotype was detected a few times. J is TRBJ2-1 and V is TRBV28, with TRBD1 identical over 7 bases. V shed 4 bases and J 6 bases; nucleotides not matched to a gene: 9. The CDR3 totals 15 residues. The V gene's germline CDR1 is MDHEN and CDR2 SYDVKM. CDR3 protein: CASSSWTGLVNEQFF. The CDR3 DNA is TGTGCCAGCAGTTCCTGGACAGGCCTCGTCAATGAGCAGTTCTTC.

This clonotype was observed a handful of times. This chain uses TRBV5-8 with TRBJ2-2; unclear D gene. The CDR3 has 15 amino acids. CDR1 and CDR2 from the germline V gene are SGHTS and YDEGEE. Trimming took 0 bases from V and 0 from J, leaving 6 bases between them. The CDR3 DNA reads TGTGCCAGCAGCTTGGTCAGGTCGAACACCGGGGAGCTGTTTTTT. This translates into CASSLVRSNTGELFF. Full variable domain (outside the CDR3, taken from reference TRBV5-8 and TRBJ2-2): EAGVTQSPTHLIKTRGQQATLRCSPISGHTSVYWYQQALGLGLQFLLWYDEGEERNRGNFPPRFSGRQFPNYSSELNVNALELEDSALYLCASSLVRSNTGELFFGEGSRLTVL.

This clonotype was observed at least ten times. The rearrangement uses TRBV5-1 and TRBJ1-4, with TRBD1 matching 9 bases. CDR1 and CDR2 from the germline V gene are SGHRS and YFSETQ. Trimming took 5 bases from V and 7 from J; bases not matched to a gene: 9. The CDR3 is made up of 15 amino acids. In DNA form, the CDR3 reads TGCGCCAGCAGTCCGGGACAGGGTCTGGGTGAAAAACTGTTTTTT. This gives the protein CASSPGQGLGEKLFF.

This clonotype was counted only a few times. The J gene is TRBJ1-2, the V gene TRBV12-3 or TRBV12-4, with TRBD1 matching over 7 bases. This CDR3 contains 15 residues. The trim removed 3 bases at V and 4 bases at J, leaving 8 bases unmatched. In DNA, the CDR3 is TGTGCCAGCAGTTTCTTAGCCGGGACAGTCTATGGCTACACCTTC. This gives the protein CASSFLAGTVYGYTF.

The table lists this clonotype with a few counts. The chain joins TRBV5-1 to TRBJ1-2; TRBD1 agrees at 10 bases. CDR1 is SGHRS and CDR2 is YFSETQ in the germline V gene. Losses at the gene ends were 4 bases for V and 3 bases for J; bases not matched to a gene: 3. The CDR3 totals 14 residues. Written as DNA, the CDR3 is TGCGCCAGCAGCGCGGACAGGGGGGACTATGGCTACACCTTC. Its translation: CASSADRGDYGYTF.

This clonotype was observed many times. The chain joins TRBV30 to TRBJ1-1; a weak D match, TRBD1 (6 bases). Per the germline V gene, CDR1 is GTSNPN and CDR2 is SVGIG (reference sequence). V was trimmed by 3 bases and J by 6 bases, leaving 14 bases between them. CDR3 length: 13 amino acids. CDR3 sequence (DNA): TGTGCCTGGAGCCTACAGGGTTTGTCTGAAGCTTTCTTT. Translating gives CAWSLQGLSEAFF.

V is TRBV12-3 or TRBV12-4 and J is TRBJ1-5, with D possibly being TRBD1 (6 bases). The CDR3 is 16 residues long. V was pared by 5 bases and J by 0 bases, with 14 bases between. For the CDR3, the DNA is TGTGCCAGCAGTACCAGCACAGGGAATAGCAATCAGCCCCAGCATTTT. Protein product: CASSTSTGNSNQPQHF.

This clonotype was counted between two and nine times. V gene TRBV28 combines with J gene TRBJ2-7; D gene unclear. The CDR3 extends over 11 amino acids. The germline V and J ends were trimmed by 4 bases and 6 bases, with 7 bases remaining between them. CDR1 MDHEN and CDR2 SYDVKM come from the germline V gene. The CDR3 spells CASSSPAEQYV. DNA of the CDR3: TGTGCCAGCAGTTCCCCCGCCGAGCAGTACGTC.

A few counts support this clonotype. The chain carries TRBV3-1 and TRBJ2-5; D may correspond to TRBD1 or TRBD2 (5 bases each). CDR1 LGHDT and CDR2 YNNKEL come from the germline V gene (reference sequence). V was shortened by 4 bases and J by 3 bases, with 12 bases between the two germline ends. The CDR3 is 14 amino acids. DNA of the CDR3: TGTGCCAGCAGCCGGGACCCTAGAGAAGAGACCCAGTACTTC. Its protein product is CASSRDPREETQYF.

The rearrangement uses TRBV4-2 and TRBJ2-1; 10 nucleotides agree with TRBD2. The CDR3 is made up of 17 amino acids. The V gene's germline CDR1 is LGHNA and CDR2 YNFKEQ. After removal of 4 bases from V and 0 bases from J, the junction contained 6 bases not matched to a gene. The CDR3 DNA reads TGTGCCAGCAGCCTTACTAGCGGGGCCTTCTCCTACAATGAGCAGTTCTTC. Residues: CASSLTSGAFSYNEQFF.